Listed below are T cell receptor beta chains from one sample, sequenced in a study of T cell responses to AZD1222 COVID-19 vaccine. The protocol was immunoSEQ multiplex PCR, while the TCRdb copy is restricted to in-frame clones and leaves out a portion. The table lists around 180,000 clones, 90% to 95% of them singletons. Sequenced material: peripheral blood, taken 28 days after the second AZD1222 dose. All receptors come from an adult who received the AZD1222 COVID-19 vaccine. Both conserved end residues are part of each CDR3. D genes are given only for firm matches. The size of a clone is reported for some rows only, either as once, few or many, or as a class for expanded clones.

clone_size: NA; j_call: TRBJ1-4; v_call: TRBV5-4; d_call: NA; cdr3_nt: TGTGCCAGCAGCTTGGCCTCGGGCAGCGCAACTAATGAAAAACTGTTTTTT; cdr3_aa: CASSLASGSATNEKLFF
clone_size: once; j_call: TRBJ1-2; v_call: TRBV29-1; d_call: NA; cdr3_nt: TGCAGCGTTCAAATCGGGGGAGGCTACACCTTC; cdr3_aa: CSVQIGGGYTF
clone_size: NA; j_call: TRBJ2-7; v_call: TRBV3-1/TRBV3-2; d_call: NA; cdr3_nt: TGTGCCAGCAGCCAAGAGGGCAAGCAGTACTTC; cdr3_aa: CASSQEGKQYF
clone_size: NA; j_call: TRBJ1-1; v_call: TRBV6-1; d_call: NA; cdr3_nt: TGTGCCAGCAGTGAAGAGAGTACAGGGAACACTGAAGCTTTCTTT; cdr3_aa: CASSEESTGNTEAFF
clone_size: NA; j_call: TRBJ1-2; v_call: TRBV28; d_call: NA; cdr3_nt: TGTGCCAGCAGACCGCCGGCCGACGCTAACTATGGCTACACCTTC; cdr3_aa: CASRPPADANYGYTF
clone_size: NA; j_call: TRBJ2-4; v_call: TRBV5-4; d_call: NA; cdr3_nt: TGTGCCAGCAGCTTGGGACACTTAGCCAAAAACATTCAGTACTTC; cdr3_aa: CASSLGHLAKNIQYF
clone_size: NA; j_call: TRBJ1-1; v_call: TRBV19; d_call: NA; cdr3_nt: TGTGCCAGTAGTATGAAAGGCAGGCTGGAAGCTTTCTTT; cdr3_aa: CASSMKGRLEAFF
clone_size: NA; j_call: TRBJ2-7; v_call: TRBV27; d_call: NA; cdr3_nt: TGTGCCAGCAGTTTATCCCAGGGAGCCTACGAGCAGTACTTC; cdr3_aa: CASSLSQGAYEQYF
clone_size: NA; j_call: TRBJ2-7; v_call: TRBV6-1; d_call: NA; cdr3_nt: TGTGCCAGCAGTGAAGCGGGGTACGAGCAGTACTTC; cdr3_aa: CASSEAGYEQYF
clone_size: NA; j_call: TRBJ1-1; v_call: TRBV11-3; d_call: NA; cdr3_nt: TGTGCCAGCAGCTTAGGGGGAAACACTGAAGCTTTCTTT; cdr3_aa: CASSLGGNTEAFF
clone_size: NA; j_call: TRBJ1-2; v_call: TRBV6-2/TRBV6-3; d_call: NA; cdr3_nt: TGTGCCAGCAGCCCTCGAGGCGGCTCAGTAGTGGGCTATGGCTACACCTTC; cdr3_aa: CASSPRGGSVVGYGYTF
clone_size: NA; j_call: TRBJ1-4; v_call: TRBV5-1; d_call: TRBD1; cdr3_nt: TGCGCCAGCAGCTTGGAGGGACAGGGAAGTGAAAAACTGTTTTTT; cdr3_aa: CASSLEGQGSEKLFF
clone_size: NA; j_call: TRBJ2-3; v_call: TRBV6-5; d_call: NA; cdr3_nt: TGTGCCAGCAGTTACTCTCAGTGGACCACAGATACGCAGTATTTT; cdr3_aa: CASSYSQWTTDTQYF
clone_size: NA; j_call: TRBJ1-5; v_call: TRBV10-3; d_call: TRBD1; cdr3_nt: TGTGCCTCCCGTCTTAATGACAGGGAACTACCGGATAGCAATCAGCCCCAGCATTTT; cdr3_aa: CASRLNDRELPDSNQPQHF
clone_size: NA; j_call: TRBJ1-4; v_call: TRBV5-1; d_call: NA; cdr3_nt: TGCGCCAGCAGGGACAGCTCTAATGAAAAACTGTTTTTT; cdr3_aa: CASRDSSNEKLFF
clone_size: once; j_call: TRBJ2-5; v_call: TRBV19; d_call: NA; cdr3_nt: TGTGCCAGTAGTGCATTAGGGACTCTAAATAGGGAGACCCAGTACTTC; cdr3_aa: CASSALGTLNRETQYF
clone_size: few; j_call: TRBJ1-5; v_call: TRBV2; d_call: NA; cdr3_nt: TGTGCCAGCAGAGCGGAGGGCAATCAGCCCCAGCATTTT; cdr3_aa: CASRAEGNQPQHF
clone_size: NA; j_call: TRBJ2-2; v_call: TRBV19; d_call: NA; cdr3_nt: TGTGCCAGTAGAGACACGGGGGACACCGGGGAGCTGTTTTTT; cdr3_aa: CASRDTGDTGELFF
clone_size: NA; j_call: TRBJ1-5; v_call: TRBV30; d_call: NA; cdr3_nt: TGTGCCTGGACGGGGGCAACAGGTCCCAATCAGCCCCAGCATTTT; cdr3_aa: CAWTGATGPNQPQHF
clone_size: NA; j_call: TRBJ1-4; v_call: TRBV6-2/TRBV6-3; d_call: NA; cdr3_nt: TGTGCCAGCAGTCCCCACGCCACAACTAATGAAAAACTGTTTTTT; cdr3_aa: CASSPHATTNEKLFF
clone_size: NA; j_call: TRBJ2-1; v_call: TRBV23-1; d_call: TRBD2; cdr3_nt: TGCGCCAGCAGCCCTGGTAGCGGGAGGCTCCACAATGAGCAGTTCTTC; cdr3_aa: CASSPGSGRLHNEQFF
clone_size: NA; j_call: TRBJ1-3; v_call: TRBV28; d_call: NA; cdr3_nt: TGTGCCAGCTTGGGAGGGGTCCCCCCCTCTGGAAACACCATATATTTT; cdr3_aa: CASLGGVPPSGNTIYF
clone_size: NA; j_call: TRBJ2-3; v_call: TRBV7-2; d_call: TRBD2; cdr3_nt: TGTGCCAGCAGTTCTACACTAGCGGGGGGAACAGATACGCAGTATTTT; cdr3_aa: CASSSTLAGGTDTQYF
clone_size: once; j_call: TRBJ2-7; v_call: TRBV6-4; d_call: TRBD1; cdr3_nt: TGTGCCAGCAGTAATGGGACAGGGGCCTCCTACGAGCAGTACTTC; cdr3_aa: CASSNGTGASYEQYF
clone_size: NA; j_call: TRBJ1-2; v_call: TRBV5-8; d_call: TRBD1; cdr3_nt: TGTGCCAGCAGCTTAGGACAGGGTATTTATGGCTACACCTTC; cdr3_aa: CASSLGQGIYGYTF
clone_size: NA; j_call: TRBJ1-3; v_call: TRBV10-3; d_call: NA; cdr3_nt: TGTGCCATCAGTGAGTCGTCAGATCCCAGTGGAAACACCATATATTTT; cdr3_aa: CAISESSDPSGNTIYF
clone_size: NA; j_call: TRBJ1-4; v_call: TRBV7-9; d_call: TRBD1; cdr3_nt: TGTGCCAGCAGCTCCACTAGGACCGGGACAGGGAGTGAAAAACTGTTTTTT; cdr3_aa: CASSSTRTGTGSEKLFF
clone_size: NA; j_call: TRBJ1-4; v_call: TRBV21-1; d_call: NA; cdr3_nt: TGCCCACGAGGCCGGTGGGTAGAGGAAAAACTGTTTTTT; cdr3_aa: CPRGRWVEEKLFF
clone_size: NA; j_call: TRBJ2-7; v_call: TRBV11-2; d_call: NA; cdr3_nt: TGTGCCAGCAGCCAGATTAGCGGTTTTCCCTACGAGCAGTACTTC; cdr3_aa: CASSQISGFPYEQYF
clone_size: NA; j_call: TRBJ1-1; v_call: TRBV29-1; d_call: TRBD1; cdr3_nt: TGCACCGGCAGACAGGGGAACACTGAAGCTTTCTTT; cdr3_aa: CTGRQGNTEAFF
clone_size: NA; j_call: TRBJ2-5; v_call: TRBV5-1; d_call: NA; cdr3_nt: TGCGCCAGCAGGGGTCTGGGTCCGCAGGAGACCCAGTACTTC; cdr3_aa: CASRGLGPQETQYF
clone_size: NA; j_call: TRBJ2-1; v_call: TRBV5-1; d_call: TRBD2; cdr3_nt: TGCGCCAGCAGCACGACAGGACTAGCGGGATACAATGAGCAGTTCTTC; cdr3_aa: CASSTTGLAGYNEQFF
clone_size: NA; j_call: TRBJ1-5; v_call: TRBV28; d_call: NA; cdr3_nt: TGTGCCAGCAGTCCTTTACGAACACCGTATAGCAATCAGCCCCAGCATTTT; cdr3_aa: CASSPLRTPYSNQPQHF
clone_size: NA; j_call: TRBJ2-2; v_call: TRBV7-3; d_call: NA; cdr3_nt: TGTGCCAGCAGCCCCCGTCCCGGGGCCGGGGAGCTGTTTTTT; cdr3_aa: CASSPRPGAGELFF
clone_size: NA; j_call: TRBJ2-4; v_call: TRBV6-2/TRBV6-3; d_call: NA; cdr3_nt: TGTGCCAGCAGTAGGTCTCGGAAGCAGTTGGCGGGACTAGCCAAAAACATTCAGTACTTC; cdr3_aa: CASSRSRKQLAGLAKNIQYF
clone_size: NA; j_call: TRBJ1-1; v_call: TRBV7-8; d_call: TRBD1; cdr3_nt: TGTGCCAGCAGCTCTAGGACAGGGTCGCAAGGACTAAACACTGAAGCTTTCTTT; cdr3_aa: CASSSRTGSQGLNTEAFF
clone_size: NA; j_call: TRBJ2-2; v_call: TRBV6-2/TRBV6-3; d_call: NA; cdr3_nt: TGTGCCAGCAGTAGGACTGAGAACACCGGGGAGCTGTTTTTT; cdr3_aa: CASSRTENTGELFF
clone_size: NA; j_call: TRBJ2-1; v_call: TRBV4-2; d_call: TRBD2; cdr3_nt: TGTGCCAGCAGCCGGACTAGCGGGAGTGGCAATGAGCAGTTCTTC; cdr3_aa: CASSRTSGSGNEQFF
clone_size: NA; j_call: TRBJ1-1; v_call: TRBV9; d_call: NA; cdr3_nt: TGTGCCAGCAGCGTAGAGGGGAGGACTGAAGCTTTCTTT; cdr3_aa: CASSVEGRTEAFF
clone_size: once; j_call: TRBJ2-1; v_call: TRBV3-1/TRBV3-2; d_call: NA; cdr3_nt: TGTGCCAGCAGCCTTAGACAGGGCCCAGCGGGAGCTTACAATGAGCAGTTCTTC; cdr3_aa: CASSLRQGPAGAYNEQFF
clone_size: few; j_call: TRBJ2-1; v_call: TRBV2; d_call: TRBD1; cdr3_nt: TGTGCCAGCAGCCCTGACAGGGGAGCCTACAATGAGCAGTTCTTC; cdr3_aa: CASSPDRGAYNEQFF
clone_size: NA; j_call: TRBJ1-2; v_call: TRBV19; d_call: NA; cdr3_nt: TGTGCCAGTACCCTAGGGGGGGAGGCGGGAAGCTACACCTTC; cdr3_aa: CASTLGGEAGSYTF
clone_size: NA; j_call: TRBJ1-6; v_call: TRBV19; d_call: NA; cdr3_nt: TGTGCCAGTAGTATCGCCGGGGCCAACTCACCCCTCCACTTT; cdr3_aa: CASSIAGANSPLHF
clone_size: NA; j_call: TRBJ1-5; v_call: TRBV19; d_call: TRBD1; cdr3_nt: TGTGCCAGTAGTCTCCGGGACAGGGGTCTTTTTTCAAGCAATCAGCCCCAGCATTTT; cdr3_aa: CASSLRDRGLFSSNQPQHF
clone_size: NA; j_call: TRBJ2-7; v_call: TRBV6-1; d_call: TRBD1; cdr3_nt: TGTGCCAGCAGTGAAGGACAGGGGAACGAGCAGTACTTC; cdr3_aa: CASSEGQGNEQYF
clone_size: NA; j_call: TRBJ2-3; v_call: TRBV7-3; d_call: NA; cdr3_nt: TGTGCCAGCAGCTTCGGACAAGCATACGGAGATACGCAGTATTTT; cdr3_aa: CASSFGQAYGDTQYF
clone_size: NA; j_call: TRBJ1-2; v_call: TRBV2; d_call: NA; cdr3_nt: TGTGCCAGCAGTGAGTCGCGGGTTGAAGGCTACACCTTC; cdr3_aa: CASSESRVEGYTF
clone_size: NA; j_call: TRBJ2-5; v_call: TRBV7-9; d_call: TRBD2; cdr3_nt: TGTGCCAGCAGCTCACTAGCGGGGGGCCGAGAGACCCAGTACTTC; cdr3_aa: CASSSLAGGRETQYF
clone_size: NA; j_call: TRBJ1-2; v_call: TRBV6-6; d_call: NA; cdr3_nt: TGTGCCAGCAGTTACTCGGAGGGGGGGGGCTATGGCTACACCTTC; cdr3_aa: CASSYSEGGGYGYTF
clone_size: NA; j_call: TRBJ1-6; v_call: TRBV2; d_call: TRBD1; cdr3_nt: TGTGCCAGTGACAGGGGGAATTCACCCCTCCACTTT; cdr3_aa: CASDRGNSPLHF
clone_size: NA; j_call: TRBJ1-4; v_call: TRBV2; d_call: TRBD1; cdr3_nt: TGTGCCAGCACAAAAATCGGGACAGCTAATGAAAAACTGTTTTTT; cdr3_aa: CASTKIGTANEKLFF